This is a list of T cell receptor beta chains from one sample in a study of blood T cell repertoires in COVID-19. Some clones are missing from TCRdb's copy, which holds only in-frame ones; the method was immunoSEQ multiplex PCR. The sample has some 460,000 clones; nearly 90% are singletons. The material sequenced was PBMCs or T cells enriched from blood (not recorded which). The origin of the receptors is a woman aged 18 to 35 with acute COVID-19. The CDR3 runs from the conserved cysteine through the conserved F or W. The order of the fields is D gene, J gene, V gene, clone size, CDR3 DNA, CDR3 protein. A D gene is named only where the DNA matches it firmly. Clone size is stated in some rows and not others, as once, few, many or a class when expanded.

d_gene: .
j_gene: TRBJ2-7
v_gene: TRBV21-1
abundance: .
CDR3nt: TGTGCCAGCAGCTTGGACAGGGGGGACGAGCAGTACTTC
CDR3aa: CASSLDRGDEQYF

d_gene: .
j_gene: TRBJ1-5
v_gene: TRBV19
abundance: .
CDR3nt: TGTGCCAGTACCTCCGGGACAAGGGGTCAGCCCCAGCATTTT
CDR3aa: CASTSGTRGQPQHF

d_gene: TRBD1
j_gene: TRBJ1-2
v_gene: TRBV5-6
abundance: .
CDR3nt: TGTGCCAGCAGCTTGGGGCAGGGGGCGCTGGGCTACACCTTC
CDR3aa: CASSLGQGALGYTF

d_gene: .
j_gene: TRBJ1-3
v_gene: TRBV3-1/TRBV3-2
abundance: few
CDR3nt: TGTGCCAGCAGCCCCTCTGGCGGAATCTCTGGAAACACCATATATTTT
CDR3aa: CASSPSGGISGNTIYF

d_gene: TRBD1
j_gene: TRBJ1-5
v_gene: TRBV9
abundance: once
CDR3nt: TGTGCCAGCAGCGTAGCAGACGACAGGGATCAGCCCCAGCATTTT
CDR3aa: CASSVADDRDQPQHF

d_gene: .
j_gene: TRBJ2-3
v_gene: TRBV9
abundance: .
CDR3nt: TGTGCCAGCAGCGTAGAGGGGAGGGGGGATACGCAGTATTTT
CDR3aa: CASSVEGRGDTQYF

d_gene: TRBD2
j_gene: TRBJ2-7
v_gene: TRBV9
abundance: .
CDR3nt: TGTGCCAGCAGCGTAAGATCGGGGACGGCTAGCGGGTCCTACGAGCAGTACTTC
CDR3aa: CASSVRSGTASGSYEQYF

d_gene: .
j_gene: TRBJ1-2
v_gene: TRBV28
abundance: .
CDR3nt: TGTGCCAGCAGTGCCGGGACAAGTGGCTACACCTTC
CDR3aa: CASSAGTSGYTF

d_gene: TRBD2
j_gene: TRBJ2-1
v_gene: TRBV5-4
abundance: .
CDR3nt: TGTGCCAGCAGCTTGGCTAGCGGCCCGGGAGGCAATGAGCAGTTCTTC
CDR3aa: CASSLASGPGGNEQFF

d_gene: .
j_gene: TRBJ2-3
v_gene: TRBV15
abundance: .
CDR3nt: TGTGCCACCAGCAGAGAGGGCAGGGACACAGATACGCAGTATTTT
CDR3aa: CATSREGRDTDTQYF

d_gene: TRBD2
j_gene: TRBJ2-1
v_gene: TRBV6-6
abundance: .
CDR3nt: TGTGCCAGCAGTTACCCTAGCGGCAACAATGAGCAGTTCTTC
CDR3aa: CASSYPSGNNEQFF

d_gene: TRBD2
j_gene: TRBJ2-3
v_gene: TRBV7-6
abundance: .
CDR3nt: TGTGCCAGCATAGGATTTCGGGGGGGCGCGGATACGCAGTATTTT
CDR3aa: CASIGFRGGADTQYF

d_gene: TRBD1
j_gene: TRBJ1-2
v_gene: TRBV30
abundance: .
CDR3nt: TGTGCCTCCCCGGGGCGAGGGGGCAACTATGGCTACACCTTC
CDR3aa: CASPGRGGNYGYTF

d_gene: TRBD1
j_gene: TRBJ2-2
v_gene: TRBV11-2
abundance: .
CDR3nt: TGTGCCAGCAGCTTAAGGGACAGGGATCGTGGCACCGGGGAGCTGTTTTTT
CDR3aa: CASSLRDRDRGTGELFF

d_gene: .
j_gene: TRBJ2-1
v_gene: TRBV30
abundance: .
CDR3nt: TGTGCCTGGAGTGTACGTTTTGAGAATGAGCAGTTCTTC
CDR3aa: CAWSVRFENEQFF

d_gene: TRBD1
j_gene: TRBJ1-6
v_gene: TRBV19
abundance: .
CDR3nt: TGTGCCAGTAATTCTTTGGGACAGGTTAATTCACCCCTCCACTTT
CDR3aa: CASNSLGQVNSPLHF

d_gene: TRBD1
j_gene: TRBJ1-2
v_gene: TRBV19
abundance: .
CDR3nt: TGTGCCAGTAGTATAGGGGCCAGGGGGCAAAGTGGCTACACCTTC
CDR3aa: CASSIGARGQSGYTF

d_gene: TRBD1
j_gene: TRBJ1-4
v_gene: TRBV4-1
abundance: .
CDR3nt: TGCGCCAGCAGCCAAGAGGGACAGGGGGATGAAAAACTGTTTTTT
CDR3aa: CASSQEGQGDEKLFF

d_gene: TRBD1
j_gene: TRBJ2-7
v_gene: TRBV20-1
abundance: few
CDR3nt: TGCAGCGAAGGACAGGGCGACGAGCAGTACTTC
CDR3aa: CSEGQGDEQYF

d_gene: TRBD1
j_gene: TRBJ2-1
v_gene: TRBV24-1
abundance: .
CDR3nt: TGTGCCACCAGTGATTCCGGGACAGGGGGTGGGGAGCAGTTCTTC
CDR3aa: CATSDSGTGGGEQFF

d_gene: TRBD1
j_gene: TRBJ2-5
v_gene: TRBV5-5
abundance: .
CDR3nt: TGTGCCAGCAGCCGACAGGGAGAGACCCAGTACTTC
CDR3aa: CASSRQGETQYF

d_gene: TRBD1
j_gene: TRBJ1-6
v_gene: TRBV13
abundance: .
CDR3nt: TGTGCCAGCAGCAGACAGGGTTTCTATAATTCACCCCTCCACTTT
CDR3aa: CASSRQGFYNSPLHF

d_gene: TRBD2
j_gene: TRBJ2-1
v_gene: TRBV5-1
abundance: .
CDR3nt: TGCGCCAGCAGCCTTGAGCGGGAGGGCCTCCACAATGAGCAGTTCTTC
CDR3aa: CASSLEREGLHNEQFF

d_gene: .
j_gene: TRBJ2-2
v_gene: TRBV7-6
abundance: .
CDR3nt: TGTGCCAGCAGCCCCAAATCGACTAAAAACACCGGGGAGCTGTTTTTT
CDR3aa: CASSPKSTKNTGELFF

d_gene: TRBD1
j_gene: TRBJ2-7
v_gene: TRBV6-4
abundance: .
CDR3nt: TGTGCCAGCAGTGACGTCAGGGGGAACGAGCAGTACTTC
CDR3aa: CASSDVRGNEQYF

d_gene: TRBD2
j_gene: TRBJ2-1
v_gene: TRBV19
abundance: .
CDR3nt: TGTGCCAGTAAAAGAGCGGGATCCTCCTACAATGAGCAGTTCTTC
CDR3aa: CASKRAGSSYNEQFF

d_gene: .
j_gene: TRBJ1-1
v_gene: TRBV18
abundance: .
CDR3nt: TGTGCCAGCCATCATTCCGAGGGAAAAAACACTGAAGCTTTCTTT
CDR3aa: CASHHSEGKNTEAFF

d_gene: .
j_gene: TRBJ2-1
v_gene: TRBV28
abundance: .
CDR3nt: TGTGCCAGCAGCCCCCTAGTTCCCAATGAGCAGTTCTTC
CDR3aa: CASSPLVPNEQFF

d_gene: TRBD2
j_gene: TRBJ2-7
v_gene: TRBV27
abundance: .
CDR3nt: TGTGCCAGCTCTCTAGCGGGGAGCTCCTACGAGCAGTACTTC
CDR3aa: CASSLAGSSYEQYF

d_gene: TRBD1
j_gene: TRBJ1-5
v_gene: TRBV5-5
abundance: .
CDR3nt: TGTGCCAGCAGCACTGATGCAGGGGGCGCAGGTCAGCCCCAGCATTTT
CDR3aa: CASSTDAGGAGQPQHF

d_gene: TRBD1
j_gene: TRBJ1-4
v_gene: TRBV28
abundance: .
CDR3nt: TGTGCCAGCAGACCGACAGGGGGCCGCGAAAAACTGTTTTTT
CDR3aa: CASRPTGGREKLFF

d_gene: TRBD1
j_gene: TRBJ2-7
v_gene: TRBV7-8
abundance: .
CDR3nt: TGTGCCAGCACCCACCGGACAGGGCCCTACGAGCAGTACTTC
CDR3aa: CASTHRTGPYEQYF

d_gene: .
j_gene: TRBJ2-7
v_gene: TRBV4-2
abundance: .
CDR3nt: TGTGCCAGCAGCCAAGTTGGACAGTTCTACGAGCAGTACTTC
CDR3aa: CASSQVGQFYEQYF

d_gene: .
j_gene: TRBJ2-1
v_gene: TRBV5-1
abundance: many
CDR3nt: TGCGCCAGCAGCTTGCCGGGAGATCACGGCAATGAGCAGTTCTTC
CDR3aa: CASSLPGDHGNEQFF

d_gene: .
j_gene: TRBJ2-4
v_gene: TRBV7-9
abundance: .
CDR3nt: TGTGCCAGCAGCCGCCCAGGGGGGCTCGGCGACATTCAGTACTTC
CDR3aa: CASSRPGGLGDIQYF

d_gene: .
j_gene: TRBJ1-5
v_gene: TRBV28
abundance: once
CDR3nt: TGTGCCAGCAGTTTCCCAGGGGATAGCAATCAGCCCCAGCATTTT
CDR3aa: CASSFPGDSNQPQHF

d_gene: .
j_gene: TRBJ1-5
v_gene: TRBV6-6
abundance: .
CDR3nt: TGTGCCAGCAGTCCCCGGGTCCTAGTACTTTATAGCAATCAGCCCCAGCATTTT
CDR3aa: CASSPRVLVLYSNQPQHF

d_gene: TRBD2
j_gene: TRBJ2-7
v_gene: TRBV7-2
abundance: once
CDR3nt: TGTGCCAGCAGCCGTACTAGCGGGAGCTCCTACGAGCAGTACTTC
CDR3aa: CASSRTSGSSYEQYF

d_gene: .
j_gene: TRBJ2-3
v_gene: TRBV6-5
abundance: once
CDR3nt: TGTGCCAGCAGAATTGCTAGCTACTACACAGATACGCAGTATTTT
CDR3aa: CASRIASYYTDTQYF

d_gene: .
j_gene: TRBJ1-1
v_gene: TRBV5-4
abundance: .
CDR3nt: TGTGCCAGCAGCTTACGTCCCGGGACTATACTCTTGAACACTGAAGCTTTCTTT
CDR3aa: CASSLRPGTILLNTEAFF

d_gene: TRBD1
j_gene: TRBJ1-4
v_gene: TRBV5-1
abundance: .
CDR3nt: TGCGCCAGCAGCCAGGGACAGGGGAATGAAAAACTGTTTTTT
CDR3aa: CASSQGQGNEKLFF

d_gene: .
j_gene: TRBJ1-2
v_gene: TRBV3-1/TRBV3-2
abundance: .
CDR3nt: TGTGCCAGCAGCGCCGACAGGCTTGGCTACACCTTC
CDR3aa: CASSADRLGYTF

d_gene: TRBD1
j_gene: TRBJ1-2
v_gene: TRBV19
abundance: .
CDR3nt: TGTGCCAGTAGTACCGGACAGGGCCTCCCCCTGACCTACACCTTC
CDR3aa: CASSTGQGLPLTYTF

d_gene: .
j_gene: TRBJ1-4
v_gene: TRBV7-9
abundance: .
CDR3nt: TGTGCCAGCAGCCCCACGACCGGGAATGAAAAACTGTTTTTT
CDR3aa: CASSPTTGNEKLFF

d_gene: .
j_gene: TRBJ1-5
v_gene: TRBV5-1
abundance: .
CDR3nt: TGCGCCAGCAGCTTGGGCGGCTTCAATCAGCCCCAGCATTTT
CDR3aa: CASSLGGFNQPQHF

d_gene: .
j_gene: TRBJ2-4
v_gene: TRBV15
abundance: .
CDR3nt: TGTGCCACCAGCCCTTCTTTGACAGGACTAAACATTCAGTACTTC
CDR3aa: CATSPSLTGLNIQYF

d_gene: .
j_gene: TRBJ2-7
v_gene: TRBV4-1
abundance: .
CDR3nt: TGCGCCAGCAGCCACCCGGGGGAGGCCTACGAGCAGTACTTC
CDR3aa: CASSHPGEAYEQYF

d_gene: TRBD2
j_gene: TRBJ2-1
v_gene: TRBV4-1
abundance: .
CDR3nt: TGCGCCAGCAGCCCGACTAGCGGGCCGGGGAATGAGCAGTTCTTC
CDR3aa: CASSPTSGPGNEQFF

d_gene: TRBD1
j_gene: TRBJ2-7
v_gene: TRBV3-1/TRBV3-2
abundance: .
CDR3nt: TGTGCCAGCAGCCGTATTCCCCCCCCCAGGGGGCCCTACGAGCAGTACTTC
CDR3aa: CASSRIPPPRGPYEQYF

d_gene: .
j_gene: TRBJ1-5
v_gene: TRBV12-3/TRBV12-4
abundance: .
CDR3nt: TGTGCCAGCAGTTTTCCCGCTAGTATCCAGCATTTT
CDR3aa: CASSFPASIQHF

d_gene: .
j_gene: TRBJ2-3
v_gene: TRBV13
abundance: .
CDR3nt: TGTGCCAGCAGCCCGAGACAGGAGATGACAGATACGCAGTATTTT
CDR3aa: CASSPRQEMTDTQYF